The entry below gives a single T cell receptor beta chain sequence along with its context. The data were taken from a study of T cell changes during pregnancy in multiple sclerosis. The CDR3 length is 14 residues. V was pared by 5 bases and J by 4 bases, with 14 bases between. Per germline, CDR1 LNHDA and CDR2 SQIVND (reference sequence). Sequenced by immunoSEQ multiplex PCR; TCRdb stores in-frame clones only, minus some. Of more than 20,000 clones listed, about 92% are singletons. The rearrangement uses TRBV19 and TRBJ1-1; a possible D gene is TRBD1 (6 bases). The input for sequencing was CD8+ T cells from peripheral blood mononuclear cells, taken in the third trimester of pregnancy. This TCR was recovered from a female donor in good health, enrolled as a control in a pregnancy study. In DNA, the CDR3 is TGTGCCAGTAGTCCTCCAGGGGCAGGCACTGAAGCTTTCTTT. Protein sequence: CASSPPGAGTEAFF.